Following are 6 T cell receptor beta chains from one sample sequenced in a study of identical twins. TCRdb fed the 5' RACE reads into MiXCR, producing one record per CDR3 protein. This table has around 1.7 million distinct CDR3 sequences, about 32% appearing once. The sequencing sample was made of cord blood. These TCRs come from a newborn girl in good health.

Here the CDR3 DNA reads TGTGCCAGCAGTACTTTCTCATTTATTTCCGGGACAGGGCAGGGGGGGCAAGGGCAGCCCCAGCATTTT. Amino acid sequence: CASSTFSFISGTGQGGQGQPQHF. The chain carries TRBV27 and TRBJ1-5; 9 nucleotides match TRBD1. The CDR3 contains 23 residues. Looked up from germline, CDR1 is MNHEY and CDR2 is SMNVEV (reference sequence). Trimming took 5 bases from V and 7 from J; bases not matched to a gene: 33.

The chain carries TRBV27 and TRBJ2-1, with 13 bases that match TRBD2. Trimming at V came to 4 bases and at J to 7 bases, leaving 13 bases not matched to a gene. Germline lookup yields CDR1 MNHEY and CDR2 SMNVEV (reference sequence). The CDR3 loop spans 18 amino acids. The CDR3 sequence is CASSSLSTRTSGRNEQFF. CDR3 DNA sequence: TGTGCCAGCAGTTCCCTATCCACGCGGACTAGCGGGAGAAATGAGCAGTTCTTC.

The rearrangement uses TRBV12-3 or TRBV12-4 and TRBJ2-1; D unclear. The CDR3 runs 14 residues. The V and J ends lost 5 bases and 8 bases respectively, with 16 bases between them. The CDR3 region is CASSPGLRRHEQFF. The CDR3 coding sequence is TGTGCCAGCAGTCCCGGCTTGCGGCGTCATGAGCAGTTCTTC.

This clonotype turned up a few times. The rearrangement links TRBV25-1 to TRBJ2-7, with 10 bases aligning to TRBD1. V was pared by 1 base and J by 6 bases, with 9 bases of the junction left unmatched. CDR1 MGHDK and CDR2 SYGVNS come from the germline V gene. There are 16 residues in the CDR3. CDR3 coding DNA: TGTGCCAGCAGTGAATTGTCGGGACAGGGGAGACGCGAGCAGTACTTC. Its protein product is CASSELSGQGRREQYF.

The chain recombines TRBV11-2 with TRBJ2-7; weak D call: TRBD1 (6 bases). The CDR3 spans 15 residues. Per germline, CDR1 SGHAT and CDR2 FQNNGV. With 2 bases removed from V and 2 bases from J, the gap between germline ends came to 13 bases. The CDR3 DNA is TGTGCCAGCAGCTTATTTCGGGACACCCCCTACGAGCAGTACTTC. It codes for CASSLFRDTPYEQYF.

This clonotype was seen repeatedly, ten times or more. A much larger clone lies one base from this, so it may be a read error. The rearrangement uses TRBV6-2 or TRBV6-3 and TRBJ2-3; D unresolved. Trimming took off 2 bases at V and 4 bases at J, with 4 bases between the two ends. CDR1 MNHEY and CDR2 SVGEGT come from the germline V gene. This CDR3 is 12 amino acids long. The CDR3 region is CASSYNSDTQYF. The CDR3 DNA sequence: TGTGCCAGCAGTTACAACTCAGATACGCAGTATTTT.